This T cell receptor (beta chain) was captured by sequencing in a study of blood T cell repertoires in COVID-19. Repertoires were generated with immunoSEQ multiplex PCR, while TCRdb's copy carries only in-frame clones and drops some. The sample has about 380,000 clones, 85% seen once; the top ten hold 3.5% to 4%. Germline CDR1 reads SGHTA; CDR2 reads FQGTGA. The CDR3 covers 15 residues. V was cut by 3 bases and J by 1 base, with 12 bases left in between. Sequencing was carried out using peripheral blood. The J gene is TRBJ1-1, the V gene TRBV7-3, with a weak D call TRBD1 (6 bases). The receptor was derived from a woman aged 18-30 years with acute or convalescent COVID-19. The CDR3 DNA is TGTGCCAGCAGCTTTACGGGACACCAGAACACTGAAGCTTTCTTT. Protein sequence: CASSFTGHQNTEAFF.